This entry lists 16 T cell receptor beta chains sequenced from one sample in a study of cytotoxic CD8 clonotypes in ibrutinib-treated CLL. Here immunoSEQ multiplex PCR was the method, and the copy in TCRdb shows in-frame clones only, minus some. The table has about 35,000 clones, about 64% seen once. The sequences come from PBMCs, collected at disease progression, from a patient treated with ibrutinib. The origin of the receptors is a human donor with chronic lymphocytic leukemia.

The chain has TRBV5-1 and TRBJ2-1; 9 bases align to TRBD2. CDR1 and CDR2 (germline): SGHRS, YFSETQ. This CDR3 contains 20 residues. V lost 0 bases and J lost 2; bases outside the gene matches: 15. The CDR3 nucleotides read TGCGCCAGCAGCTTGGCTCCGGGACTAGCTTCCCCCGGGACCTACAATGAGCAGTTCTTC. It specifies CASSLAPGLASPGTYNEQFF.

The chain has TRBV5-1 and TRBJ1-5; D is uncertain. Germline V gives CDR1 SGHRS, CDR2 YFSETQ. CDR3 length: 14 residues. Trimming took off 0 bases at V and 6 bases at J, with 10 bases between the two ends. The CDR3 reads CASSLDGFGQPQHF. The CDR3 DNA is TGCGCCAGCAGCTTGGATGGATTCGGTCAGCCCCAGCATTTT.

The chain uses TRBV20-1 and TRBJ2-5; D is uncertain. This CDR3 has 11 amino acids. Germline V gene data show CDR1 as DFQATT and CDR2 as SNEGSKA (reference sequence). V lost 5 bases to trimming and J lost 1 base, with 5 bases between them. The DNA for the CDR3 is TGCAGTGCTCAAGCCCAAGAGACCCAGTACTTC. Its protein product is CSAQAQETQYF.

The chain uses TRBV25-1 and TRBJ1-3, with 7 bases identical to TRBD1. The germline gives CDR1 MGHDK, CDR2 SYGVNS. CDR3 length: 15 amino acids. Trimming took 2 bases from V and 4 from J; bases not matched to a gene: 5. The CDR3 protein is CASSELAGGGNTIYF. Written as DNA, the CDR3 is TGTGCCAGCAGTGAACTGGCAGGGGGAGGAAACACCATATATTTT.

This chain joins TRBV5-1 and TRBJ1-2, with TRBD1 matching 7 bases. This CDR3 is 14 amino acids long. In germline, CDR1 is SGHRS, CDR2 YFSETQ. The ends lost 4 bases at V and 4 bases at J; junction bases unmatched: 7. The CDR3 protein is CASSKQQGLYGYTF. The CDR3 DNA is TGCGCCAGCAGCAAACAACAGGGGCTCTATGGCTACACCTTC.

The chain recombines TRBV27 with TRBJ1-4; no definite D call. This CDR3 contains 12 residues. Trimming pared 8 bases from V and 4 bases from J, leaving 8 bases between. CDR1 and CDR2 (germline): MNHEY, SMNVEV (reference sequence). For the CDR3, the DNA is TGTGCCAGCTCCACCTATAATGAAAAACTGTTTTTT. It specifies CASSTYNEKLFF.

The rearrangement joins TRBV5-1 to TRBJ1-4; 7 bases agree with TRBD1. This CDR3 is built from 13 residues. V trimming: 2 bases; J trimming: 7 bases; junction bases outside the gene matches: 2. Germline CDR1 is SGHRS and CDR2 is YFSETQ. Here the CDR3 reads CASSLQGSEKLFF. The CDR3 DNA follows: TGCGCCAGCAGCTTACAGGGGAGTGAAAAACTGTTTTTT.

The V call is TRBV7-9, the J call TRBJ1-5; no reliable D call. Between the trimmed V and J ends, which lost 3 bases and 6 bases, there was a span of 9 bases. This CDR3 has 13 amino acids. Germline assignment: CDR1 SEHNR and CDR2 FQNEAQ (reference sequence). CDR3: CASSLEGVQPQHF. CDR3 DNA: TGTGCCAGCAGCTTGGAGGGAGTTCAGCCCCAGCATTTT.

CDR3 loop: CASSGLVGGADTQYF. CDR3 coding DNA: TGTGCCAGCAGTGGTTTAGTGGGGGGGGCAGATACGCAGTATTTT. The chain carries TRBV2 and TRBJ2-3; 7 nucleotides agree with TRBD2. The V gene end was trimmed by 4 bases and the J gene end by 4 bases; junction bases not matched to a gene: 8. Germline CDR1 and CDR2: SNHLY and FYNNEI. This CDR3 has 15 residues.

The chain carries TRBV5-1 and TRBJ2-5; perhaps TRBD1 as D (5 bases). V gave up 2 bases and J gave up 2 bases, with 13 bases separating them. CDR1 is SGHRS and CDR2 is YFSETQ in the germline V gene. CDR3 length equals 15 residues. This chain's CDR3 is CASSLSLRVQETQYF. The CDR3 DNA reads TGCGCCAGCAGCTTAAGCCTCAGGGTTCAAGAGACCCAGTACTTC.

This clone was detected only a few times. The chain links TRBV2 to TRBJ2-5, with TRBD2 matching 10 bases. The CDR3 totals 16 residues. Germline V lookup: CDR1 SNHLY, CDR2 FYNNEI. After removal of 5 bases from V and 1 base from J, the junction contained 7 bases not matched to a gene. CDR3 amino acids: CASSPGTSDFQETQYF. The CDR3 region has the DNA TGTGCCAGCAGTCCCGGGACTAGCGACTTCCAAGAGACCCAGTACTTC.

J is TRBJ2-1 and V is TRBV5-6; weak D call: TRBD2 (7 bases). This CDR3 contains 15 residues. The germline V gene encodes CDR1 SGHDT and CDR2 YYEEEE. V lost 4 bases and J lost 7, with 18 bases in between. In DNA, the CDR3 is TGTGCCAGCAGCCCAGACGGGGGGCTGGGGAATGAGCAGTTCTTC. It encodes CASSPDGGLGNEQFF. Full variable domain (remainder filled in from reference TRBV5-6 and TRBJ2-1): DAGVTQSPTHLIKTRGQQVTLRCSPKSGHDTVSWYQQALGQGPQFIFQYYEEEERQRGNFPDRFSGHQFPNYSSELNVNALLLGDSALYLCASSPDGGLGNEQFFGPGTRLTVL.

The rearrangement links TRBV6-5 to TRBJ2-7; D gene uncertain. The germline CDR1 and CDR2 sequences are MNHEY and SVGAGI. V lost 6 bases and J lost 4, with 7 bases in between. The CDR3 runs to 11 residues. The CDR3 DNA is TGTGCCAGCAGGAGGCGGTACGAGCAGTACTTC. Its protein product is CASRRRYEQYF.

V gene TRBV12-5 combines with J gene TRBJ2-7, with 9 positions matching TRBD1. Germline V CDR1 and CDR2: LGHNT, FRNRAP. J gave up 4 bases and V 4 bases, and 8 bases lay outside the gene matches. The CDR3 is 15 amino acids. This CDR3 is CASGSPGQGTYEQYF. CDR3 sequence (DNA): TGTGCTAGTGGTTCGCCGGGACAGGGAACTTACGAGCAGTACTTC.

The V gene is TRBV7-9, the J gene TRBJ1-6, with D uncertain. Germline values: CDR1 SEHNR, CDR2 FQNEAQ (reference sequence). The V and J ends lost 3 bases and 7 bases respectively, with 4 bases between them. CDR3 length: 12 residues. The CDR3: CASSLGNSPLHF. The CDR3 bases are TGTGCCAGCAGCTTGGGGAATTCACCCCTCCACTTT.

The V call is TRBV19, the J call TRBJ2-3; 7 bases fit TRBD2. With 7 bases clipped from V and 1 base from J, the junction kept 5 bases outside the gene matches. Germline lookup yields CDR1 LNHDA and CDR2 SQIVND (reference sequence). This CDR3 region has 14 residues. The CDR3 spells CASKMGGGTDTQYF. The CDR3 DNA sequence: TGTGCCAGTAAAATGGGAGGGGGCACAGATACGCAGTATTTT.